The T cell receptor (beta chain) under discussion was sequenced for a study of blood T cell repertoires in COVID-19. Across the study: Samples taken during acute and convalescent COVID-19 were collected in the United States, Italy and Spain. The cDNA or gDNA used as material had been derived from T cells, B-cell-depleted T cells, or PBMCs.

This clone was found once. The authors' processing: How many nucleated cells were present was estimated from reference gene primer amplification. Libraries were prepared by immunoSEQ multiplex PCR; TCRdb keeps only in-frame clonotypes and omits some of them. For V, J and clone size, that table is used; D and trimming come from the DNA. The sample has some 120,000 clones; almost 80% are singletons. This CDR3 is 13 amino acids long. The germline V gene encodes CDR1 SNHLY and CDR2 FYNNEI. V shed 10 bases, J shed 6 bases, and the junction held 6 bases outside the gene matches. The specimen sequenced was peripheral blood. J is TRBJ1-5 and V is TRBV2; 10 positions match TRBD1. This clonotype was obtained from a human donor in a cohort sampled during active COVID-19. The CDR3 DNA reads as TGTGCCACCCGACAGGGGGCAGGTCAGCCCCAGCATTTT. Its protein is CATRQGAGQPQHF. The full variable domain, in which reference TRBV2 and TRBJ1-5 provide the parts outside the CDR3, is EPEVTQTPSHQVTQMGQEVILRCVPISNHLYFYWYRQILGQKVEFLVSFYNNEISEKSEIFDDQFSVERPDGSNFTLKIRSTKLEDSAMYFCATRQGAGQPQHFGDGTRLSIL.